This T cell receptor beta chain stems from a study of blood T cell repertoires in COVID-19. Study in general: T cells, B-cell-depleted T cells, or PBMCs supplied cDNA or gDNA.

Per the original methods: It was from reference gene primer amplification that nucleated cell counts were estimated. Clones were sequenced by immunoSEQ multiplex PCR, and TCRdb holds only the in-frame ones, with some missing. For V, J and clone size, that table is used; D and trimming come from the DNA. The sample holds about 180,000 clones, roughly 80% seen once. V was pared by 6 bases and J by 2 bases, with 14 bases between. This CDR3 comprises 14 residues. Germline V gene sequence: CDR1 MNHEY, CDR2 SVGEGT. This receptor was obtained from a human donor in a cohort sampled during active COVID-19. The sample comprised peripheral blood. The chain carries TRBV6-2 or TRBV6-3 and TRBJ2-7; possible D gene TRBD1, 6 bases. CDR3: CASSHTGQPYEQYF. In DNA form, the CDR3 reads TGTGCCAGCAGCCACACTGGACAGCCCTACGAGCAGTACTTC.